This TCR beta chain came from a study of early T cells in non-severe SARS-CoV-2 infection. The germline CDR1 and CDR2 sequences are SGDLS and YYNGEE. CDR3 size: 15 residues. Trimming cost V 4 bases and J 4 bases; bases outside gene matches: 7. TCRdb redid the calling of the 5' RACE reads with MiXCR, one entry per CDR3 protein. The table has roughly 80,000 distinct CDR3 sequences, 15% to 17% seen once; the top ten hold less than 15%. The TCR originated in an adult who was a healthcare worker with PCR-confirmed SARS-CoV-2 infection or an uninfected control (not recorded which). This sequence joins TRBV9 and TRBJ1-2, with TRBD1 matching 10 bases. Sequencing was carried out using whole blood. The CDR3 DNA reads as TGTGCCAGCAGCCTCGCCCGGGACAGGGGCTATGGCTACACCTTC. It encodes CASSLARDRGYGYTF.